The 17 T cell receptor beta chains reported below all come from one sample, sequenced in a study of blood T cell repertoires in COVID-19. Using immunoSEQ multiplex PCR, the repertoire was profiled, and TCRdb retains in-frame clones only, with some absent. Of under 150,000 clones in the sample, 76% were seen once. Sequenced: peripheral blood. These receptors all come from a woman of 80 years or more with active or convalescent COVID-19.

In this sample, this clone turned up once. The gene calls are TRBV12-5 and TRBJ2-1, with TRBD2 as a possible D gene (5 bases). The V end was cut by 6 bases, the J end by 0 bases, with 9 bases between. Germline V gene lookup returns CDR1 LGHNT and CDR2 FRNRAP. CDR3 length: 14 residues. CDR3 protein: CASGRGSSYNEQFF. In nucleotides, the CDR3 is TGTGCTAGTGGCCGAGGGAGCTCCTACAATGAGCAGTTCTTC.

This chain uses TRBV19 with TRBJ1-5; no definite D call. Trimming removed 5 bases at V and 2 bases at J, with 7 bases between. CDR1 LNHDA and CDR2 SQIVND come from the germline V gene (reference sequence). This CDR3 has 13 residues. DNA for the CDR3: TGTGCCAGTAGTCCGCAGGGCAATCAGCCCCAGCATTTT. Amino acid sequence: CASSPQGNQPQHF.

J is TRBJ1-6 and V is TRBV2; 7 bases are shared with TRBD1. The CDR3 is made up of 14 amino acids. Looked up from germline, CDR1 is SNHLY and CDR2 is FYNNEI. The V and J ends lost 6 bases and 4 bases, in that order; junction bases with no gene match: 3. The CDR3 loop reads CASRDRNYNSPLHF. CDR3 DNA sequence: TGTGCCAGCAGGGACAGGAATTATAATTCACCCCTCCACTTT.

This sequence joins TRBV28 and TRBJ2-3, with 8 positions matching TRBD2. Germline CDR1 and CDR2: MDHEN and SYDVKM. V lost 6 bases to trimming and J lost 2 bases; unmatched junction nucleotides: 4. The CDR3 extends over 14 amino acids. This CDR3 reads CASSRGGITDTQYF. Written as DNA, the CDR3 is TGTGCCAGCAGCCGCGGGGGGATCACAGATACGCAGTATTTT.

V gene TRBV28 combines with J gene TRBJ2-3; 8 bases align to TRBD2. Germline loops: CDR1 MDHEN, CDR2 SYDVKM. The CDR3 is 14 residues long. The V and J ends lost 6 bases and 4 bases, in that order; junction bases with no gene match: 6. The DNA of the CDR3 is TGTGCCAGCAGCGTAGCGGGGTCGCCAGATACGCAGTATTTT. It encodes CASSVAGSPDTQYF. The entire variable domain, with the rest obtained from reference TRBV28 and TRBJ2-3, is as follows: DVKVTQSSRYLVKRTGEKVFLECVQDMDHENMFWYRQDPGLGLRLIYFSYDVKMKEKGDIPEGYSVSREKKERFSLILESASTNQTSMYLCASSVAGSPDTQYFGPGTRLTVL.

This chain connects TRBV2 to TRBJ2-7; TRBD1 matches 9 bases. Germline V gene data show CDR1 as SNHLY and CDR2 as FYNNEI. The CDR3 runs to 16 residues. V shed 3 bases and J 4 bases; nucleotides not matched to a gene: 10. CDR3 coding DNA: TGTGCCAGCAGTGAGGCCCGGGACAGGGTACGTTACGAGCAGTACTTC. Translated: CASSEARDRVRYEQYF.

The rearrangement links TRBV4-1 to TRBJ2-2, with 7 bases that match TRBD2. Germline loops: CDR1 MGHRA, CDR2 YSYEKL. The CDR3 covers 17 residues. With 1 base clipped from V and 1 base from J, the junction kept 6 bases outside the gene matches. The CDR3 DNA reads TGCGCCAGCAGCCAAGCACTCGGCGGGGGGAACACCGGGGAGCTGTTTTTT. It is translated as CASSQALGGGNTGELFF.

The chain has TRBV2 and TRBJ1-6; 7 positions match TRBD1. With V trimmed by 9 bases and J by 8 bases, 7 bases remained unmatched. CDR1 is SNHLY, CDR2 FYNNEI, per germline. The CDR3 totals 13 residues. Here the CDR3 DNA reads TGTGCCAGTACAGGGGTTAAGGATTCACCCCTCCACTTT. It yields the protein CASTGVKDSPLHF.

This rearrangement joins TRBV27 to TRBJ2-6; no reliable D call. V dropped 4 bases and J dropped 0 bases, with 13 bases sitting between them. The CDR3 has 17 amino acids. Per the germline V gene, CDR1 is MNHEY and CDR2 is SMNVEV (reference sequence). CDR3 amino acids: CASSSHSGRSGANVLTF. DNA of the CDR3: TGTGCCAGCAGTTCCCACAGTGGGCGCTCTGGGGCCAACGTCCTGACTTTC.

The CDR3 DNA sequence: TGCGCCAGCAGCCAAGATTTCGGACAGGCAAGGGGCTACACCTTC. Residues: CASSQDFGQARGYTF. The chain has TRBV4-3 and TRBJ1-2; TRBD1 agrees at 7 bases. This CDR3 region has 15 residues. Germline-derived CDR1 and CDR2 are LGHNA and YSLEER. The V and J ends lost 0 bases and 8 bases, in that order; junction bases with no gene match: 9.

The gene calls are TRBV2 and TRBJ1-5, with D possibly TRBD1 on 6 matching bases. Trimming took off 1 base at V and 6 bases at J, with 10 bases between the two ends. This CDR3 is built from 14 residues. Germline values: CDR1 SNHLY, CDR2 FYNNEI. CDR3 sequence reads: CASSEGGGRQPQHF. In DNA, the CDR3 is TGTGCCAGCAGTGAAGGGGGGGGGCGTCAGCCCCAGCATTTT.

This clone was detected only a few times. CDR3 in amino acids: CASSPYGQGFGYGYTF. In nucleotides, the CDR3 is TGTGCCAGCAGTCCGTACGGACAGGGTTTTGGCTATGGCTACACCTTC. The chain is built from TRBV27 and TRBJ1-2; 8 bases are a match to TRBD1. The ends lost 5 bases at V and 4 bases at J; junction bases unmatched: 12. Germline values: CDR1 MNHEY, CDR2 SMNVEV (reference sequence). There are 16 residues in the CDR3.

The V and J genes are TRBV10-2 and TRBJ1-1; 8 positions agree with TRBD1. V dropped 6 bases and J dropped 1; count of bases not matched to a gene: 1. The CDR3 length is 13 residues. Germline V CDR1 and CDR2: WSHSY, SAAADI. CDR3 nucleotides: TGCGCCAGCAGGGACAGGGCGAACACTGAAGCTTTCTTT. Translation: CASRDRANTEAFF.

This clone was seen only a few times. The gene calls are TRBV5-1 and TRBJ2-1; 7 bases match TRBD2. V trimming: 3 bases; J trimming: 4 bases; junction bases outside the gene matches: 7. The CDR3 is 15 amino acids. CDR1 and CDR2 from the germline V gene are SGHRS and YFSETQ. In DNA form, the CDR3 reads TGCGCCAGCAGCTCGGGAGGTGTGACTTACAATGAGCAGTTCTTC. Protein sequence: CASSSGGVTYNEQFF.

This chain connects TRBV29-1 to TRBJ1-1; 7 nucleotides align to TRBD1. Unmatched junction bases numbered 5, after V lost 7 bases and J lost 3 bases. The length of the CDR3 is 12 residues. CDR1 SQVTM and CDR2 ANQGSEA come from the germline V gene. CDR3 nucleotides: TGCAGCGGAGGGGGCGCGTACACTGAAGCTTTCTTT. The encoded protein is CSGGGAYTEAFF.

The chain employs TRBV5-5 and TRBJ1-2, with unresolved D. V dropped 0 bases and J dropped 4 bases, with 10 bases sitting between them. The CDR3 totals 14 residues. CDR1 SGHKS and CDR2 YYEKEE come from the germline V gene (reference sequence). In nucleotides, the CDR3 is TGTGCCAGCAGCTTGGGGGCAAGAACCTATGGCTACACCTTC. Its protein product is CASSLGARTYGYTF.

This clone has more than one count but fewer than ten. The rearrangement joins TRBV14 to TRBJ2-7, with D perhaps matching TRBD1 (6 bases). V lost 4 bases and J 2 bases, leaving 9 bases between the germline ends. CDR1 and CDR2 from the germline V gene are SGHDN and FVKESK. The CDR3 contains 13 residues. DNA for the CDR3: TGTGCCAGCAGCCCCCAGGGGACCTACGAGCAGTACTTC. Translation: CASSPQGTYEQYF.